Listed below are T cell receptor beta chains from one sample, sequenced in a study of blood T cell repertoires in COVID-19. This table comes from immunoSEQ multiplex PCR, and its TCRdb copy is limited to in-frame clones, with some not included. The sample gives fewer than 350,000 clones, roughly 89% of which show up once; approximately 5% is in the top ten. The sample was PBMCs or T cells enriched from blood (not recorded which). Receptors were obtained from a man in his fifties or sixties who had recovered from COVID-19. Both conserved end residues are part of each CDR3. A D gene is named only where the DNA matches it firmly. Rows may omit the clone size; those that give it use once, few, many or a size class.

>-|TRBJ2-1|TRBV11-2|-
CASSPRQSKQFF
TGTGCCAGCAGCCCCCGACAGTCTAAGCAGTTCTTC
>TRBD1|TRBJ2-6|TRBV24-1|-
CATSGPGQGHSGANVLTF
TGTGCCACCAGTGGTCCGGGACAGGGGCACTCTGGGGCCAACGTCCTGACTTTC
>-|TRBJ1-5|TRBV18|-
CASSPGQANQPQHF
TGTGCCAGCTCACCGGGCCAGGCTAATCAGCCCCAGCATTTT
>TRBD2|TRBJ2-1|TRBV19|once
CASSIFGGRALFF
TGTGCCAGTAGTATATTTGGTGGGAGGGCGTTGTTCTTC
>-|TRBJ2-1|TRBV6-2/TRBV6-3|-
CASSYSSGVNEQFF
TGTGCCAGCAGTTACAGTTCAGGGGTCAATGAGCAGTTCTTC
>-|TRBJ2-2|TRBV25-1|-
CASSEGGARSGELFF
TGTGCCAGCAGTGAAGGGGGGGCGCGTTCCGGGGAGCTGTTTTTT
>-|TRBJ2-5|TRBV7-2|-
CASSFQGGGETQYF
TGTGCCAGCAGCTTTCAGGGTGGGGGGGAGACCCAGTACTTC
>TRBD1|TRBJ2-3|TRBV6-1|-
CASSEGFAGTGVRDTQYF
TGTGCCAGCAGTGAAGGGTTCGCCGGGACAGGGGTGAGAGATACGCAGTATTTT
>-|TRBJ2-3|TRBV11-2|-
CASSLLRRKMDTQYF
TGTGCCAGCAGCCTACTAAGACGGAAAATGGATACGCAGTATTTT
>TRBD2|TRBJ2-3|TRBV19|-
CASSPSGRVADTQYF
TGTGCCAGTAGTCCTAGCGGGAGGGTGGCAGATACGCAGTATTTT
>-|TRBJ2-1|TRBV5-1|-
CASSFTDSNEQFF
TGCGCCAGCAGCTTTACAGACAGCAATGAGCAGTTCTTC
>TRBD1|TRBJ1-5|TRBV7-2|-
CASSLAGTGVQPQHF
TGTGCCAGCAGCTTAGCCGGGACAGGGGTTCAGCCCCAGCATTTT
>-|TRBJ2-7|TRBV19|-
CATRQEPYEQYF
TGTGCCACTAGACAGGAACCCTACGAGCAGTACTTC
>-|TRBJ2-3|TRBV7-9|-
CASSLGGGDTDTQYF
TGTGCCAGCAGCTTAGGAGGCGGGGATACAGATACGCAGTATTTT
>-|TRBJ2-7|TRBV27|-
CASSKTNPYEQYF
TGTGCCAGCAGCAAGACAAATCCCTACGAGCAGTACTTC
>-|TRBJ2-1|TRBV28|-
CASSFAAIRAWGQFF
TGTGCCAGCAGTTTTGCGGCCATCAGGGCATGGGGGCAGTTCTTC
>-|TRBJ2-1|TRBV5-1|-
CASSGALGPGNEQFF
TGCGCCAGCAGCGGAGCTCTTGGTCCGGGTAATGAGCAGTTCTTC
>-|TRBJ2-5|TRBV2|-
CASKIDREETQYF
TGTGCCAGCAAAATTGACAGAGAAGAGACCCAGTACTTC
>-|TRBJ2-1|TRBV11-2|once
CASSLVSESSYNEQFF
TGTGCCAGCAGCTTAGTTAGCGAAAGCTCCTACAATGAGCAGTTCTTC
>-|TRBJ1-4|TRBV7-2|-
CASSRGLRNEKLFF
TGTGCCAGCAGCCGTGGCCTTCGTAATGAAAAACTGTTTTTT
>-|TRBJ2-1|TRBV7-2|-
CASRNWTRFIF
TGTGCCAGCAGGAATTGGACTCGTTTCATCTTC
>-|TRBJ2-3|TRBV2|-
CATFFRDSPSTDTQYF
TGTGCCACCTTCTTCAGGGATTCCCCTAGCACAGATACGCAGTATTTT
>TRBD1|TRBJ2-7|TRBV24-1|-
CATSSGGIGRSYEQYF
TGTGCCACCAGCTCAGGGGGAATAGGAAGGTCCTACGAGCAGTACTTC
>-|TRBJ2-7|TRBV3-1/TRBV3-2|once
CASSQGYMGPLSYEQYF
TGTGCCAGCAGCCAAGGGTACATGGGGCCACTTTCCTACGAGCAGTACTTC
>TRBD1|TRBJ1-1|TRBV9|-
CASSAEGQGYTEAFF
TGTGCCAGCAGCGCCGAGGGACAGGGATACACTGAAGCTTTCTTT
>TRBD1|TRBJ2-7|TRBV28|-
CASSRGTGGTEEQYF
TGTGCCAGCTCAAGGGGGACAGGGGGGACCGAGGAGCAGTACTTC
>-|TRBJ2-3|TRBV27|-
CASSPGRDISTDTQYF
TGTGCCAGCAGCCCCGGCCGGGACATAAGCACAGATACGCAGTATTTT
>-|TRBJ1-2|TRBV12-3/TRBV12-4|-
CASSLRENYGYTF
TGTGCCAGCAGCCTCAGGGAAAACTATGGCTACACCTTC